These 24 T cell receptor beta chains came from one sample sequenced in a study of blood T cell repertoires in COVID-19. The table came from immunoSEQ multiplex PCR; TCRdb's copy has only in-frame clones and leaves some out. This sample has over 85,000 clones, with 72% found just once. Sequencing was performed on peripheral blood. The source is a woman aged 60-70 years with acute or convalescent COVID-19.

A few counts support this clone. The gene calls are TRBV5-5 and TRBJ1-4; 7 bases are shared with TRBD1. The CDR3 is 16 residues long. J gave up 2 bases and V 0 bases, and 4 bases lay outside the gene matches. Looked up from germline, CDR1 is SGHKS and CDR2 is YYEKEE (reference sequence). The CDR3 coding sequence is TGTGCCAGCAGCTTGGGGACAGGTTTGACTAATGAAAAACTGTTTTTT. The encoded protein is CASSLGTGLTNEKLFF.

This chain links TRBV9 with TRBJ1-6, with 8 bases matching TRBD1. CDR1 SGDLS and CDR2 YYNGEE come from the germline V gene. V shed 7 bases and J 5 bases; nucleotides not matched to a gene: 11. The CDR3 extends over 16 amino acids. The DNA for the CDR3 is TGTGCCAGCGATAGCGGGAGACAGGGGAATAATTCACCCCTCCACTTT. Its protein product is CASDSGRQGNNSPLHF.

V is TRBV2 and J is TRBJ2-5, with 11 positions matching TRBD2. The CDR3 runs to 16 residues. From germline, CDR1 is SNHLY and CDR2 FYNNEI. J gave up 1 base and V 6 bases, and 7 bases lay outside the gene matches. This chain's CDR3 is CASRATSGALQETQYF. The CDR3 DNA reads TGTGCCAGCAGGGCGACTAGCGGGGCCCTCCAAGAGACCCAGTACTTC. Together with reference TRBV2 and TRBJ2-5, the CDR3 gives the full variable domain: EPEVTQTPSHQVTQMGQEVILRCVPISNHLYFYWYRQILGQKVEFLVSFYNNEISEKSEIFDDQFSVERPDGSNFTLKIRSTKLEDSAMYFCASRATSGALQETQYFGPGTRLLVL.

The chain joins TRBV11-2 to TRBJ1-3; 7 positions agree with TRBD1. The CDR3 spans 16 residues. Germline CDR1 SGHAT, CDR2 FQNNGV. Trimming took 2 bases from V and 2 from J; bases not matched to a gene: 6. The CDR3 spells CASSLRGQGPGNTIYF. DNA for the CDR3: TGTGCCAGCAGCTTAAGGGGGCAGGGACCTGGAAACACCATATATTTT.

This chain uses TRBV30 with TRBJ2-2; D uncertain. The germline V gene has CDR1 GTSNPN and CDR2 SVGIG (reference sequence). The CDR3 runs to 13 residues. The ends were cut back, 3 bases at V and 4 bases at J, with 9 bases in the middle. In nucleotides, the CDR3 is TGTGCCTGGAGAGTACAGAGCACCGGGGAGCTGTTTTTT. The encoded protein is CAWRVQSTGELFF.

This chain joins TRBV14 and TRBJ1-3; D ambiguous. Germline loops: CDR1 SGHDN, CDR2 FVKESK. Trimming cost V 1 base and J 2 bases, with 9 bases left between them. CDR3 length equals 15 residues. The CDR3 DNA reads as TGTGCCAGCAGCCAAGTCCCGGGTGCTGGAAACACCATATATTTT. This translates into CASSQVPGAGNTIYF. The whole variable domain, remainder taken from reference TRBV14 and TRBJ1-3, is EAGVTQFPSHSVIEKGQTVTLRCDPISGHDNLYWYRRVMGKEIKFLLHFVKESKQDESGMPNNRFLAERTGGTYSTLKVQPAELEDSGVYFCASSQVPGAGNTIYFGEGSWLTVV.

The rearrangement joins TRBV5-4 to TRBJ1-6; TRBD1 agrees at 9 bases. V gave up 2 bases and J gave up 7 bases; unmatched junction bases: 1. Germline loops: CDR1 SGHNT, CDR2 YYREEE (reference sequence). The CDR3 spans 14 residues. CDR3 sequence (DNA): TGTGCCAGCAGCTTCGACAGGGGGAATTCACCCCTCCACTTT. Its protein is CASSFDRGNSPLHF. Full variable domain (rest looked up from reference TRBV5-4 and TRBJ1-6): ETGVTQSPTHLIKTRGQQVTLRCSSQSGHNTVSWYQQALGQGPQFIFQYYREEENGRGNFPPRFSGLQFPNYSSELNVNALELDDSALYLCASSFDRGNSPLHFGNGTRLTVT.

This chain connects TRBV10-3 to TRBJ1-2; possible D gene TRBD1, 5 bases. Germline-derived CDR1 and CDR2 are ENHRY and SYGVKD. The V and J ends lost 7 bases and 3 bases respectively, with 9 bases between them. The CDR3 is made up of 12 amino acids. The DNA for the CDR3 is TGTGCCATCATAGACAGCGACTATGGCTACACCTTC. Its translation: CAIIDSDYGYTF.

The chain links TRBV14 to TRBJ1-3; D uncertain. The CDR3 is 13 residues long. Germline V gene sequence: CDR1 SGHDN, CDR2 FVKESK. The V gene lost 0 bases and the J gene lost 5 bases, with 5 bases spanning the gap. CDR3 DNA: TGTGCCAGCAGCCAAGATCCTCGAAACACCATATATTTT. Its protein product is CASSQDPRNTIYF.

The V and J genes are TRBV24-1 and TRBJ1-2; 9 nucleotides agree with TRBD1. Germline trimming cut 2 bases from V and 2 bases from J; bases unmatched to any gene: 11. The CDR3 is 18 amino acids. Germline assignment: CDR1 KGHDR and CDR2 SFDVKD. CDR3 nucleotides: TGTGCCACCAGTGATTCTCCGGACAGGGGACCCGAAAACTATGGCTACACCTTC. Translated, it gives CATSDSPDRGPENYGYTF.

The rearrangement links TRBV5-1 to TRBJ1-1, with D perhaps matching TRBD1 (6 bases). Trimming pared 6 bases from V and 5 bases from J, leaving 14 bases between. CDR1 and CDR2 (germline): SGHRS, YFSETQ. This CDR3 spans 13 amino acids. CDR3 in amino acids: CASTFRDKTEAFF. Written as DNA, the CDR3 is TGCGCCAGCACATTCCGGGACAAGACTGAAGCTTTCTTT.

The chain recombines TRBV6-6 with TRBJ2-7; the D gene is possibly TRBD2 (5 bases). Looked up from germline, CDR1 is MNHNY and CDR2 is SVGAGI (reference sequence). The CDR3 length is 15 residues. Trimming pared 2 bases from V and 6 bases from J, leaving 17 bases between. The CDR3 nucleotides read TGTGCCAGCAGTTACGTGTCTAGCTCCCGAGGCGAGCAGTACTTC. Its translation is CASSYVSSSRGEQYF.

The chain couples TRBV7-8 to TRBJ1-5; 7 bases line up with TRBD1. The germline V gene has CDR1 SGHVS and CDR2 FQNEAQ. The V and J ends lost 5 bases and 7 bases, in that order; junction bases with no gene match: 11. The CDR3 runs 15 residues. The CDR3: CASSPQTGSGQPQHF. The CDR3 DNA is TGTGCCAGCAGCCCCCAGACAGGGAGCGGGCAGCCCCAGCATTTT.

The chain uses TRBV3-1 (or the pseudogene TRBV3-2) and TRBJ1-3; possible D gene TRBD1, 6 bases. This CDR3 has 12 residues. V shed 3 bases and J shed 8 bases, with 8 bases lying between them. The germline V gene encodes CDR1 LGHDT and CDR2 YNNKEL (reference sequence). CDR3 DNA: TGTGCCAGCAGCCACAGGGGTGACACCATATATTTT. It yields the protein CASSHRGDTIYF.

V is TRBV10-2 and J is TRBJ2-1, with no clear D. With 5 bases removed from V and 9 bases from J, the gap between germline ends came to 8 bases. The CDR3 totals 11 residues. Germline V CDR1 and CDR2: WSHSY, SAAADI. The CDR3 nucleotides are TGCGCCAGCAGTTTGAGTATTGAGCAGTTCTTC. Protein: CASSLSIEQFF.

This clone was seen a few times. At the DNA level, this CDR3 is encoded by other sequences in the same sample as well. The V gene is TRBV7-3, the J gene TRBJ2-2; 7 nucleotides align to TRBD1. J lost 5 bases, V lost 1 base, and 1 base had no gene match. CDR3 length: 14 residues. CDR1 SGHTA and CDR2 FQGTGA come from the germline V gene. CDR3 amino acids: CASSLKQGTGELFF. For the CDR3, the DNA is TGTGCCAGCAGCTTAAAACAGGGGACCGGGGAGCTGTTTTTT.

The V gene is TRBV10-3, the J gene TRBJ2-5, with a tentative D call TRBD2 (6 bases). The V gene lost 6 bases and the J gene lost 4 bases, with 9 bases spanning the gap. CDR1 and CDR2 from the germline V gene are ENHRY and SYGVKD. This CDR3 has 12 residues. The DNA of the CDR3 is TGTGCCATCAGCAAGGGAGGAGAGACCCAGTACTTC. This codes for CAISKGGETQYF.

J is TRBJ1-1 and V is TRBV19; D might be TRBD1 (5 bases). Deletions cut 7 bases from V and 1 base from J, with 10 bases between. This CDR3 has 13 amino acids. In germline, CDR1 is LNHDA, CDR2 SQIVND (reference sequence). The CDR3 region is CASTGHQNTEAFF. DNA for the CDR3: TGTGCCAGTACCGGACACCAGAACACTGAAGCTTTCTTT.

The chain recombines TRBV6-5 with TRBJ1-1; D is unclear. This CDR3 has 15 amino acids. The germline V and J ends were trimmed by 2 bases and 0 bases, with 10 bases remaining between them. Germline CDR1 is MNHEY and CDR2 is SVGAGI. CDR3 in amino acids: CASSYRRDLNTEAFF. CDR3 DNA: TGTGCCAGCAGTTACCGGCGGGATTTGAACACTGAAGCTTTCTTT.

The chain is built from TRBV2 and TRBJ1-3; TRBD1 matches at 8 bases. The CDR3 length is 15 residues. Trimming took 4 bases from V and 2 from J; bases not matched to a gene: 4. Germline loops: CDR1 SNHLY, CDR2 FYNNEI. The CDR3 loop is CASSGTGRTGNTIYF. In DNA form, the CDR3 reads TGTGCCAGCAGTGGGACAGGGCGCACTGGAAACACCATATATTTT.

The CDR3 loop is CASREDLWTGYNEQFF. As DNA, the CDR3 is TGTGCCAGCAGGGAGGACCTTTGGACGGGCTACAATGAGCAGTTCTTC. The chain is built from TRBV7-9 and TRBJ2-1; tentative D call: TRBD2 (5 bases). Germline V gene lookup returns CDR1 SEHNR and CDR2 FQNEAQ (reference sequence). This CDR3 contains 16 residues. V lost 6 bases and J 3 bases, leaving 18 bases between the germline ends.

The genes are TRBV4-1 and TRBJ2-2; perhaps TRBD1 as D (6 bases). V lost 1 base and J lost 0, with 6 bases in between. This CDR3 contains 15 residues. Germline CDR1 is MGHRA and CDR2 is YSYEKL. The DNA of the CDR3 is TGCGCCAGCAGCCAAGCAGGGGCGAACACCGGGGAGCTGTTTTTT. Translated: CASSQAGANTGELFF.

In its sample, this clone was seen a few times. This chain joins TRBV3-1 (or the pseudogene TRBV3-2) and TRBJ2-7, with TRBD1 identical over 9 bases. The CDR3 consists of 15 residues. J gave up 4 bases and V 2 bases, and 6 bases lay outside the gene matches. Germline CDR1 reads LGHDT; CDR2 reads YNNKEL (reference sequence). The CDR3 sequence: CASSQNTGGTYEQYF. The CDR3 nucleotides read TGTGCCAGCAGCCAAAACACAGGGGGCACGTACGAGCAGTACTTC.

The V call is TRBV10-3, the J call TRBJ1-1, with D possibly being TRBD1 (6 bases). The CDR3 has 16 residues. Trimming took off 2 bases at V and 1 base at J, with 14 bases between the two ends. Germline CDR1 ENHRY, CDR2 SYGVKD. CDR3 residues: CAISENQGKGNTEAFF. For the CDR3, the DNA is TGTGCCATCAGTGAGAACCAGGGGAAGGGGAACACTGAAGCTTTCTTT.